Reported below is one T cell receptor beta chain. Its cognate antigen is unknown. This entry belongs to a study of cytomegalovirus exposure and HLA in healthy donors. The study, taken as a whole, reports: Donors were assumed by presence/absence analyses to have roughly uniform sequencing depth. Earlier findings revealed that most TCR beta V segments proved productive either about 87% or about 30% of the time.

PCR employed 60 Vbeta and 13 Jbeta primers. Sequencing used immunoSEQ multiplex PCR; TCRdb keeps in-frame clones, though not all of them. The sample holds some 150,000 clones, 80% seen once. The sequence derives from a man aged 25-40 years in good health and CMV-seropositive. The specimen sequenced was PBMCs.

The CDR3, as DNA: TGTGCCAGCAGCTCGCAGACAGGGGACACTGAAGCTTTCTTT. Protein: CASSSQTGDTEAFF. The chain recombines TRBV13 with TRBJ1-1; 8 bases agree with TRBD1. The CDR3 sequence is 14 residues long. J lost 3 bases, V lost 4 bases, and 4 bases had no gene match. Germline loops: CDR1 PRHDT, CDR2 FYEKMQ (reference sequence).